Included here is one T cell receptor (beta chain) sequence, with context. The data are from a study of control samples from healthy donors and cancer patients. This CDR3 is 13 amino acids long. V lost 2 bases, J lost 6 bases, and 10 bases lay in between. Sequenced by immunoSEQ multiplex PCR; TCRdb stores in-frame clones only, minus some. This table has around 130,000 clones, around 93% appearing once. The rearrangement links TRBV12-3 or TRBV12-4 to TRBJ1-2; unclear D gene. The specimen was blood. The TCR comes from a man aged 18 to 30 in good health. CDR3 bases: TGTGCCAGCAGTTTAAGTCAGTCCGATGGCTACACCTTC. Its translation: CASSLSQSDGYTF.